The sequence of this T cell receptor beta chain was determined in a study of Ad26.COV2.S vaccination and SARS-CoV-2 variants. Whole-study context: Participants got Ad26.COV2.S intramuscularly, once or twice 56 days apart.

Assay used: immunoSEQ multiplex PCR; TCRdb lists only in-frame clones, some missing. The profile shows 250,000 or so clones, roughly 87% of them singletons. This clone has more than one count but fewer than ten. CDR3 length equals 12 residues. V was clipped by 6 bases and J by 4 bases, with 9 bases between them. Germline lookup yields CDR1 MNHEY and CDR2 SVGAGI. Stated treatment: about 20 received Ad26.COV2.S at low or high dose, single or two shots; about five received placebo; per-sample allocation not given. On day 63 after the first injection, vaccine and placebo recipients gave samples. V gene TRBV6-5 combines with J gene TRBJ1-2; tentatively, D is TRBD1 (5 bases). The receptor was isolated from a person aged 18-60 years who received the Ad26.COV2.S COVID-19 vaccine or a placebo. This specimen consisted of peripheral blood, obtained in a trial of Ad26.COV2.S vaccine versus placebo. Here the CDR3 reads CASSPDSYGYTF. The CDR3 DNA is TGTGCCAGCAGCCCAGACAGCTATGGCTACACCTTC.